The 11 T cell receptor beta chains below were found in one sample sequenced in a study of T cells after posttransplantation cyclophosphamide. The protocol was immunoSEQ multiplex PCR, while the TCRdb copy is restricted to in-frame clones and leaves out a portion. The sample was found to contain around 35,000 clones, and every one recurs. The sequenced sample was PBMCs. These receptors were obtained from a woman aged 50 to 65 in good health and a related stem cell transplant donor.

This clone was seen only a few times. The CDR3 DNA follows: TGTGCCACCAGCAGAGATAAGGGGGTGAGAGTTAAAGCTTTCTTT. Its protein is CATSRDKGVRVKAFF. V is TRBV15 and J is TRBJ1-1, with D possibly being TRBD1 (6 bases). The V and J ends lost 0 bases and 9 bases respectively, with 17 bases between them. This CDR3 has 15 amino acids. The germline V gene has CDR1 LNHNV and CDR2 YYDKDF (reference sequence). The full variable domain, in which reference TRBV15 and TRBJ1-1 provide the parts outside the CDR3, is DAMVIQNPRYQVTQFGKPVTLSCSQTLNHNVMYWYQQKSSQAPKLLFHYYDKDFNNEADTPDNFQSRRPNTSFCFLDIRSPGLGDTAMYLCATSRDKGVRVKAFFGQGTRLTVV.

In its sample, this clone was seen many times. The chain uses TRBV27 and TRBJ2-7; 10 bases align to TRBD2. In germline, CDR1 is MNHEY, CDR2 SMNVEV (reference sequence). This CDR3 has 17 residues. V dropped 3 bases and J dropped 5; count of bases not matched to a gene: 13. This CDR3 reads CASSLAGLAGALNEQYF. CDR3 bases: TGTGCCAGCAGTTTGGCGGGGCTAGCGGGGGCCCTGAACGAGCAGTACTTC.

There are many counts of this clone. This chain joins TRBV4-3 and TRBJ2-3; D unclear. Per the germline V gene, CDR1 is LGHNA and CDR2 is YSLEER. The CDR3 consists of 15 residues. Trimming left V 0 bases short and J 2 bases short, with 9 bases between. The chain's CDR3 is CASSQEMRPTDTQYF. The CDR3 nucleotides are TGCGCCAGCAGCCAAGAAATGAGGCCCACAGATACGCAGTATTTT.

This clone was observed many times. The V gene is TRBV19, the J gene TRBJ1-1; a possible D gene is TRBD1 (6 bases). Germline CDR1 is LNHDA and CDR2 is SQIVND (reference sequence). The CDR3 consists of 14 residues. The V end was cut by 3 bases, the J end by 4 bases, with 12 bases between. The CDR3 loop is CASSIAGAPTEAFF. Here the CDR3 DNA reads TGTGCCAGTAGTATTGCAGGGGCCCCCACTGAAGCTTTCTTT.

This clone was seen repeatedly, ten times or more. The V and J genes are TRBV4-1 and TRBJ2-1, with 12 bases matching TRBD2. V gave up 5 bases and J gave up 1 base; unmatched junction bases: 6. CDR3 size: 17 residues. The germline V gene has CDR1 MGHRA and CDR2 YSYEKL. The CDR3 DNA reads TGCGCCAGCAGCGCGCTAGCGGGAGGGCTGTCCTACAATGAGCAGTTCTTC. This encodes CASSALAGGLSYNEQFF.

The rearrangement joins TRBV12-3 or TRBV12-4 to TRBJ2-7; 8 nucleotides line up with TRBD2. The CDR3 consists of 19 residues. Unmatched junction bases numbered 21, after V lost 5 bases and J lost 3 bases. The CDR3 loop reads CASSGRVAGFPMGVYEQYF. The DNA for the CDR3 is TGTGCCAGCAGTGGGAGGGTAGCGGGATTTCCAATGGGGGTCTACGAGCAGTACTTC.

This clone has ten or more counts. The rearrangement joins TRBV9 to TRBJ2-3; D may be TRBD2 (6 bases). CDR3 length: 17 residues. Germline lookup yields CDR1 SGDLS and CDR2 YYNGEE. Between the trimmed V and J ends, which lost 0 bases and 0 bases, there was a span of 14 bases. CDR3: CASSVVPSSVSTDTQYF. The CDR3 DNA is TGTGCCAGCAGCGTAGTCCCCTCTAGCGTCAGCACAGATACGCAGTATTTT.

The sample holds many counts of this clone. The chain employs TRBV5-4 and TRBJ2-1; weak D call: TRBD2 (6 bases). V was pared by 5 bases and J by 8 bases, with 20 bases between. CDR1 is SGHNT and CDR2 is YYREEE in the germline V gene (reference sequence). This CDR3 has 15 amino acids. The CDR3 nucleotides are TGTGCCAGCAGACCAAGCGGGCCCACCCTTGATGAGCAGTTCTTC. This codes for CASRPSGPTLDEQFF.

This clone was found many times. This chain links TRBV2 with TRBJ1-3; a weak D match, TRBD1 (5 bases). V was shortened by 6 bases and J by 0 bases, with 15 bases between the two germline ends. This CDR3 region has 16 residues. The V gene's germline CDR1 is SNHLY and CDR2 FYNNEI. In DNA form, the CDR3 reads TGTGCCAGCAGGGAAAGGGGTTTCAGCTCTGGAAACACCATATATTTT. Protein: CASRERGFSSGNTIYF. The whole variable domain, remainder taken from reference TRBV2 and TRBJ1-3, is EPEVTQTPSHQVTQMGQEVILRCVPISNHLYFYWYRQILGQKVEFLVSFYNNEISEKSEIFDDQFSVERPDGSNFTLKIRSTKLEDSAMYFCASRERGFSSGNTIYFGEGSWLTVV.

This clone was picked up many times. A read error may account for a junction end that differs from germline. The chain carries TRBV30 and TRBJ1-3; no reliable D call. Per the germline V gene, CDR1 is GTSNPN and CDR2 is SVGIG (reference sequence). The CDR3 loop spans 14 amino acids. In nucleotides, the CDR3 is TGTGCCTGGACCGGTTATGGGCCTGGCAACACCATATATTTT. Its translation is CAWTGYGPGNTIYF.

This clone came up many times. This sequence joins TRBV18 and TRBJ2-1, with 7 bases identical to TRBD1. Losses at the gene ends were 3 bases for V and 5 bases for J; bases not matched to a gene: 1. Germline loops: CDR1 KGHSH, CDR2 LQKENI. The CDR3 loop spans 13 amino acids. The CDR3 protein is CASSPGQHNEQFF. The CDR3 nucleotides are TGTGCCAGCTCACCGGGACAGCACAATGAGCAGTTCTTC.